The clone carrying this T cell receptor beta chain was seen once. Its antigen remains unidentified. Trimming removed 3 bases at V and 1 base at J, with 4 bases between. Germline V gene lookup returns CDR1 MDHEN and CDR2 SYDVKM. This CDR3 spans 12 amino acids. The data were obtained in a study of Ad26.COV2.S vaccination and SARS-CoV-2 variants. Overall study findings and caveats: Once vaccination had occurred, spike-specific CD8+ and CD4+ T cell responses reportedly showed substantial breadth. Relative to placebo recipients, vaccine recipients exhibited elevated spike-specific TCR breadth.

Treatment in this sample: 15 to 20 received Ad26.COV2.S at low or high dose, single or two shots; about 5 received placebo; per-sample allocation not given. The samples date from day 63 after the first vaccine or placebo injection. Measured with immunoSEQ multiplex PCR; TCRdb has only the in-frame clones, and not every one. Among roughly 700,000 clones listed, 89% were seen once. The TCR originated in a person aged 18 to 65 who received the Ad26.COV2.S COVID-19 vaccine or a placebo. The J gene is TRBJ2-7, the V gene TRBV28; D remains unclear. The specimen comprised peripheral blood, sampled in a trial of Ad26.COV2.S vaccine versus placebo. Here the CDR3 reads CASSLESYEQYF. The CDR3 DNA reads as TGTGCCAGCAGTTTGGAGTCCTACGAGCAGTACTTC.